The 20 T cell receptor beta chains in this list originate from one sample, sequenced in a study of blood T cell repertoires in COVID-19. Method: immunoSEQ multiplex PCR; TCRdb's copy keeps in-frame clones and lacks some. The data contain 210,000 or so clones, over 75% of them seen just once; the ten biggest clones take up 4.8%. Sequencing input: peripheral blood. These receptors all stem from a woman between 40 and 55 years old with acute or convalescent COVID-19.

The chain has TRBV11-2 and TRBJ1-1, with D hard to call. This CDR3 contains 12 residues. Germline V CDR1 and CDR2: SGHAT, FQNNGV. The ends were cut back, 2 bases at V and 2 bases at J, with 3 bases in the middle. The CDR3: CASSLTNTEAFF. The CDR3 coding sequence is TGTGCCAGCAGCTTAACAAACACTGAAGCTTTCTTT.

The J gene is TRBJ1-4, the V gene TRBV6-5, with 7 bases fitting TRBD1. V was clipped by 2 bases and J by 5 bases; unmatched bases: 5. This CDR3 is built from 15 residues. Germline V gives CDR1 MNHEY, CDR2 SVGAGI. DNA of the CDR3: TGTGCCAGCAGTTACGCGGGACAGTCGAATGAAAAACTGTTTTTT. Encoded protein: CASSYAGQSNEKLFF.

The chain carries TRBV11-2 and TRBJ1-1, with TRBD1 as a possible D gene (6 bases). The CDR3 extends over 16 amino acids. Trimming removed 1 base from V and 4 bases from J, with 16 bases in between. Germline V gene data show CDR1 as SGHAT and CDR2 as FQNNGV. For the CDR3, the DNA is TGTGCCAGCAGCTTAGTCGGCCCGGGGGGCTTCACTGAAGCTTTCTTT. This codes for CASSLVGPGGFTEAFF.

The V gene is TRBV2, the J gene TRBJ1-4; TRBD1 might be the D (6 bases). The V and J ends lost 4 bases and 7 bases respectively, with 13 bases between them. From germline, CDR1 is SNHLY and CDR2 FYNNEI. This CDR3 contains 14 residues. The CDR3 is CASSGGGGGEKLFF. The DNA of the CDR3 is TGTGCCAGCAGTGGGGGGGGCGGAGGTGAAAAACTGTTTTTT. Complete variable domain (other parts from reference TRBV2 and TRBJ1-4): EPEVTQTPSHQVTQMGQEVILRCVPISNHLYFYWYRQILGQKVEFLVSFYNNEISEKSEIFDDQFSVERPDGSNFTLKIRSTKLEDSAMYFCASSGGGGGEKLFFGSGTQLSVL.

This sequence joins TRBV11-2 and TRBJ2-3; weak D call: TRBD2 (5 bases). Trimming took off 1 base at V and 2 bases at J, with 10 bases between the two ends. The CDR3 contains 15 residues. CDR1 is SGHAT and CDR2 is FQNNGV in the germline V gene. The CDR3 coding sequence is TGTGCCAGCAGCTTAGGGCCGGGGATCACAGATACGCAGTATTTT. Its protein product is CASSLGPGITDTQYF.

The V and J genes are TRBV24-1 and TRBJ2-1, with 12 bases lining up with TRBD1. The germline V gene has CDR1 KGHDR and CDR2 SFDVKD. The CDR3 runs 20 residues. After removal of 5 bases from V and 1 base from J, the junction contained 14 bases not matched to a gene. The CDR3 sequence is CATSGGGTGGPSSSYNEQFF. The CDR3 nucleotides are TGTGCCACCAGTGGCGGCGGGACAGGGGGCCCTTCTAGTTCCTACAATGAGCAGTTCTTC.

The chain recombines TRBV15 with TRBJ1-1, with unresolved D. Germline V CDR1 and CDR2: LNHNV, YYDKDF (reference sequence). V was shortened by 5 bases and J by 6 bases, with 22 bases between the two germline ends. The CDR3 runs to 16 residues. CDR3 nucleotides: TGTGCCACCAGCGGCTCCGAGGGCCCAGTTGGGGCTGAAGCTTTCTTT. Translated, it gives CATSGSEGPVGAEAFF.

The chain has TRBV2 and TRBJ1-1; 10 bases map to TRBD1. With V trimmed by 9 bases and J by 5 bases, 18 bases remained unmatched. This CDR3 comprises 17 residues. The germline V gene encodes CDR1 SNHLY and CDR2 FYNNEI. The CDR3 is CASETRDRGAKGTEAFF. For the CDR3, the DNA is TGTGCCAGTGAAACCCGGGACAGGGGTGCAAAAGGAACTGAAGCTTTCTTT. Filled out from reference TRBV2 and TRBJ1-1, the complete variable domain reads EPEVTQTPSHQVTQMGQEVILRCVPISNHLYFYWYRQILGQKVEFLVSFYNNEISEKSEIFDDQFSVERPDGSNFTLKIRSTKLEDSAMYFCASETRDRGAKGTEAFFGQGTRLTVV.

The chain is built from TRBV29-1 and TRBJ1-3; D gene unclear. The CDR3 consists of 10 residues. Per germline, CDR1 SQVTM and CDR2 ANQGSEA. Trimming shortened V by 7 bases and J by 9 bases, and 10 bases separated the two germline ends. CDR3 protein: CSASDGTIYF. For the CDR3, the DNA is TGCAGCGCTAGCGACGGCACCATATATTTT.

The chain uses TRBV15 and TRBJ1-6, with D hard to call. Germline V gene data show CDR1 as LNHNV and CDR2 as YYDKDF (reference sequence). The CDR3 extends over 13 amino acids. V dropped 9 bases and J dropped 7 bases, with 13 bases sitting between them. This CDR3 is CATHPRYNSPLHF. CDR3 in DNA: TGTGCCACGCATCCGCGATACAATTCACCCCTCCACTTT.

This sequence joins TRBV3-1 (or the pseudogene TRBV3-2) and TRBJ2-7; unclear D gene. Trimming shortened V by 4 bases and J by 4 bases, and 5 bases separated the two germline ends. The CDR3 loop spans 11 amino acids. The V gene's germline CDR1 is LGHDT and CDR2 YNNKEL (reference sequence). CDR3 nucleotide sequence: TGTGCCAGCAGCCGGAGATACGAGCAGTACGTC. Protein sequence: CASSRRYEQYV.

CDR3 DNA: TGTGCCAGCAGCCAAATACAGGGTTTAACTGAAGCTTTCTTT. It is translated as CASSQIQGLTEAFF. The chain employs TRBV27 and TRBJ1-1; perhaps TRBD1 as D (6 bases). With 6 bases removed from V and 5 bases from J, the gap between germline ends came to 16 bases. Germline CDR1 MNHEY, CDR2 SMNVEV (reference sequence). This CDR3 comprises 14 residues.

The chain recombines TRBV2 with TRBJ1-1, with D possibly matching TRBD1 (5 bases). The CDR3 has 14 amino acids. Germline V CDR1 and CDR2: SNHLY, FYNNEI. Trimming cost V 0 bases and J 4 bases, with 9 bases left between them. In nucleotides, the CDR3 is TGTGCCAGCAGTGAAGCGCTTAGGGGCACTGAAGCTTTCTTT. It translates to CASSEALRGTEAFF.

This chain connects TRBV2 to TRBJ1-5, with D possibly TRBD1 on 5 matching bases. CDR3 size: 16 residues. CDR1 and CDR2 from the germline V gene are SNHLY and FYNNEI. V lost 4 bases and J lost 0, with 13 bases in between. CDR3 in DNA: TGTGCCAGCAGTGGTACCCGACAGAATAGCAATCAGCCCCAGCATTTT. Its translation is CASSGTRQNSNQPQHF.

Remarks on this clone: This sample also contains other DNA sequences that code for the same CDR3. V is TRBV5-1 and J is TRBJ2-3, with 8 bases aligning to TRBD1. Germline values: CDR1 SGHRS, CDR2 YFSETQ. Germline trimming cut 2 bases from V and 4 bases from J; bases unmatched to any gene: 3. The CDR3 length is 14 residues. The CDR3 DNA is TGCGCCAGCAGCTTAGGACAGGGAGCAGATACGCAGTATTTT. The encoded protein is CASSLGQGADTQYF.

This chain uses TRBV19 with TRBJ1-1; no reliable D call. V gave up 7 bases and J gave up 4 bases, with 13 bases separating them. The CDR3 has 13 residues. From germline, CDR1 is LNHDA and CDR2 SQIVND (reference sequence). CDR3: CASTLGPSTEAFF. The DNA for the CDR3 is TGTGCCAGTACCCTGGGCCCGAGCACTGAAGCTTTCTTT. The full variable domain, with the rest looked up from reference TRBV19 and TRBJ1-1, is DGGITQSPKYLFRKEGQNVTLSCEQNLNHDAMYWYRQDPGQGLRLIYYSQIVNDFQKGDIAEGYSVSREKKESFPLTVTSAQKNPTAFYLCASTLGPSTEAFFGQGTRLTVV.

The sample holds one count of this clone. V usage is TRBV19 and J usage is TRBJ1-3; 11 bases fit TRBD1. V was pared by 7 bases and J by 5 bases, with 7 bases of the junction left unmatched. CDR1 and CDR2 from the germline V gene are LNHDA and SQIVND (reference sequence). The CDR3 has 15 residues. The CDR3 nucleotides are TGTGCCAGTATCCCTAGGACAGGGGGCCGAAACACCATATATTTT. Translating gives CASIPRTGGRNTIYF.

The table lists this clone with a few counts. The chain has TRBV5-1 and TRBJ1-1; no reliable D call. The CDR3 length is 16 residues. Germline lookup yields CDR1 SGHRS and CDR2 YFSETQ. V was cut by 4 bases and J by 1 base, with 17 bases left in between. In DNA form, the CDR3 reads TGCGCCAGCAGCGTCTTTGAACAGCTTGCGAACACTGAAGCTTTCTTT. It yields the protein CASSVFEQLANTEAFF.

V gene TRBV5-6 combines with J gene TRBJ2-7, with D tentatively TRBD1 (7 bases). The CDR3 runs 15 residues. Germline assignment: CDR1 SGHDT and CDR2 YYEEEE. Trimming shortened V by 4 bases and J by 1 base, and 15 bases separated the two germline ends. The CDR3 sequence is CASSPGGLSSYEQYV. Written as DNA, the CDR3 is TGTGCCAGCAGCCCAGGGGGGCTTTCGTCCTACGAGCAGTACGTC.

DNA for the CDR3: TGCGCCAGCAGCTACAGCTATCCCTCGAGGAACACTGAAGCTTTCTTT. The encoded protein is CASSYSYPSRNTEAFF. The V gene is TRBV5-1, the J gene TRBJ1-1; D call uncertain. The V gene's germline CDR1 is SGHRS and CDR2 YFSETQ. The germline V and J ends were trimmed by 3 bases and 1 base, with 16 bases remaining between them. The CDR3 has 16 residues.